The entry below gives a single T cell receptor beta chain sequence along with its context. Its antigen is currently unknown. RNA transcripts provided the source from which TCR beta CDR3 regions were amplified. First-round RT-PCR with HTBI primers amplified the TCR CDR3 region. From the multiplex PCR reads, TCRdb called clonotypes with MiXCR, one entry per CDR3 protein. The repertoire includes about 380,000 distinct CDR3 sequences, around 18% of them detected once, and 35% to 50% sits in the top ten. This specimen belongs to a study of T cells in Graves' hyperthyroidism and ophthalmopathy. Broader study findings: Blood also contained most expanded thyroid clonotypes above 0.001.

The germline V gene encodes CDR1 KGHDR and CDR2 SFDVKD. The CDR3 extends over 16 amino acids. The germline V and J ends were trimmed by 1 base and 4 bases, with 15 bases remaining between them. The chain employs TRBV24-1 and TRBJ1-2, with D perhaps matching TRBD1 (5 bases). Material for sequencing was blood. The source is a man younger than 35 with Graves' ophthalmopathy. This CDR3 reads CATSDFRTTNPYGYTF. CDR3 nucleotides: TGTGCCACCAGTGATTTTAGGACAACTAACCCCTATGGCTACACCTTC.